This T cell receptor beta chain originates from a study of blood T cells in healthy people across ages. The CDR3 extends over 13 amino acids. The V gene's germline CDR1 is SGHDT and CDR2 YYEEEE. V lost 7 bases, J lost 5 bases, and 7 bases stayed unmatched. A second PCR of about 6 to 11 cycles used a sample-barcoded 5' primer and a J-beta primer mix. TCRdb re-analysed the 5' RACE reads in MiXCR, keeping a single row per CDR3 protein. Counted here are over 1.5 million distinct CDR3 sequences, less than 50% occurring once; the ten biggest clones make up over 2%. The rearrangement joins TRBV5-6 to TRBJ2-3, with 7 bases fitting TRBD1. The receptor was derived from a woman aged 40-49 years in good health. The sequencing input was blood. The CDR3 sequence: CASQDRAGDTQYF. CDR3 sequence (DNA): TGTGCCAGCCAAGACAGGGCTGGAGATACGCAGTATTTT.